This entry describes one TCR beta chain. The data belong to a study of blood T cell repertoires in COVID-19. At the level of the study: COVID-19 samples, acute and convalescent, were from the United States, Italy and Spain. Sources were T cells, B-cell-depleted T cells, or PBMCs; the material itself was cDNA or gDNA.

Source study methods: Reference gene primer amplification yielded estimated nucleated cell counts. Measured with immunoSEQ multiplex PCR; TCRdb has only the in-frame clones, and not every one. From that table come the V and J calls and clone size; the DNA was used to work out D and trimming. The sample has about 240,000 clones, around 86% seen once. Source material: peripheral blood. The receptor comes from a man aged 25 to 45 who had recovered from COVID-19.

CDR3 region: CASSLPRDRVETQYF. In DNA form, the CDR3 reads TGTGCCAGCAGCTTGCCCCGGGACAGGGTGGAGACCCAGTACTTC. The V gene is TRBV7-9, the J gene TRBJ2-5; TRBD1 aligns across 9 bases. The CDR3 runs to 15 residues. With 3 bases clipped from V and 5 bases from J, the junction kept 7 bases outside the gene matches. Germline assignment: CDR1 SEHNR and CDR2 FQNEAQ (reference sequence).